Below, 28 T cell receptor beta chains from the same sample are listed, as sequenced in a study of T-cell memory formation after mild COVID-19. TCRdb redid the calling of the 5' RACE reads with MiXCR, one entry per CDR3 protein. The table has around 310,000 distinct CDR3 sequences, 15% to 20% seen once. Sequenced sample: PBMCs or a T cell subset sorted from them (not recorded which). The source of these receptors is a man between 18 and 29 years old who had mild COVID-19 (a few samples of this study predate the infection). Cell type and time point are not known.

Only a few counts were recorded for this clonotype. The chain links TRBV29-1 to TRBJ2-7; D perhaps matches TRBD1 (6 bases). The V end was cut by 4 bases, the J end by 3 bases, with 13 bases between. This CDR3 is 13 amino acids long. CDR1 is SQVTM, CDR2 ANQGSEA, per germline. This CDR3 is CSVAGQLNYEQYF. DNA for the CDR3: TGCAGCGTTGCCGGACAGCTAAACTACGAGCAGTACTTC.

The V call is TRBV9, the J call TRBJ1-6, with D perhaps matching TRBD1 (6 bases). Trimming took off 3 bases at V and 7 bases at J, with 14 bases between the two ends. Germline lookup yields CDR1 SGDLS and CDR2 YYNGEE. This CDR3 comprises 15 residues. The CDR3 DNA sequence: TGTGCCAGCAGCGCCGGACAGTGGCAAAATTCACCCCTCCACTTT. Its protein product is CASSAGQWQNSPLHF.

The rearrangement links TRBV5-5 to TRBJ2-1, with D perhaps TRBD1 or TRBD2 (5 bases each). The CDR3 consists of 16 residues. The germline V gene encodes CDR1 SGHKS and CDR2 YYEKEE (reference sequence). Trimming took off 0 bases at V and 1 base at J, with 11 bases between the two ends. CDR3 protein: CASSLEGSWSYNEQFF. CDR3 nucleotides: TGTGCCAGCAGCTTGGAGGGGAGCTGGTCCTACAATGAGCAGTTCTTC.

Only a few counts were recorded for this clonotype. The J gene is TRBJ1-2, the V gene TRBV4-2; D call uncertain. The V gene's germline CDR1 is LGHNA and CDR2 YNFKEQ. The V end lost 0 bases, the J end lost 3 bases, and 11 bases lay between the germline ends. The CDR3 is made up of 15 amino acids. As DNA, the CDR3 is TGTGCCAGCAGCCAAGATTCTTCCGCCGACTATGGCTACACCTTC. Translation: CASSQDSSADYGYTF.

This clonotype was counted only a few times. The rearrangement joins TRBV20-1 to TRBJ1-6; D not certain. The V end was cut by 6 bases, the J end by 6 bases, with 18 bases between. There are 15 residues in the CDR3. CDR1 and CDR2 (germline): DFQATT, SNEGSKA (reference sequence). The CDR3 DNA sequence: TGCAGTGCCTTAACCGGACGAGGAACTAATTCACCCCTCCACTTT. It is translated as CSALTGRGTNSPLHF.

This chain joins TRBV6-5 and TRBJ2-1; no clear D. The CDR3 length is 13 residues. Trimming pared 2 bases from V and 6 bases from J, leaving 8 bases between. Germline V gene lookup returns CDR1 MNHEY and CDR2 SVGAGI. CDR3: CASSYRPSNEQFF. CDR3 DNA: TGTGCCAGCAGTTACCGCCCTAGCAATGAGCAGTTCTTC.

This clonotype was observed a few times. V usage is TRBV19 and J usage is TRBJ2-1; D perhaps matches TRBD1 (6 bases). The CDR3 totals 11 residues. V gave up 9 bases and J gave up 6 bases, with 9 bases separating them. CDR1 and CDR2 from the germline V gene are LNHDA and SQIVND (reference sequence). The CDR3 spells CASSTGNEQFF. In nucleotides, the CDR3 is TGTGCCAGCTCGACAGGCAATGAGCAGTTCTTC. The complete variable domain, with remaining parts taken from reference TRBV19 and TRBJ2-1, reads DGGITQSPKYLFRKEGQNVTLSCEQNLNHDAMYWYRQDPGQGLRLIYYSQIVNDFQKGDIAEGYSVSREKKESFPLTVTSAQKNPTAFYLCASSTGNEQFFGPGTRLTVL.

This clonotype was detected only a few times. In nucleotides, the CDR3 is TGTGCCAGTAGTTTTGGGGCCGGGTACGAGCAGTACTTC. This codes for CASSFGAGYEQYF. The chain couples TRBV19 to TRBJ2-7; weak D call: TRBD1 (5 bases). The V gene's germline CDR1 is LNHDA and CDR2 SQIVND (reference sequence). V was trimmed by 5 bases and J by 4 bases, leaving 12 bases between them. The CDR3 is made up of 13 amino acids.

This clonotype was picked up a small number of times. V and J are TRBV20-1 and TRBJ2-5; a possible D gene is TRBD2 (5 bases). Looked up from germline, CDR1 is DFQATT and CDR2 is SNEGSKA (reference sequence). The CDR3 is 14 residues long. With 1 base removed from V and 1 base from J, the gap between germline ends came to 10 bases. Here the CDR3 reads CSARAGLPQETQYF. The CDR3, as DNA: TGCAGTGCTAGAGCGGGATTGCCCCAAGAGACCCAGTACTTC.

This clonotype occurred a few times. V and J are TRBV18 and TRBJ1-6; TRBD1 agrees at 7 bases. The CDR3 has 15 residues. V trimming: 2 bases; J trimming: 6 bases; junction bases outside the gene matches: 4. Per the germline V gene, CDR1 is KGHSH and CDR2 is LQKENI. CDR3 DNA: TGTGCCAGCTCACCATCGGCAGGGGGTAATTCACCCCTCCACTTT. Its translation is CASSPSAGGNSPLHF.

The gene calls are TRBV29-1 and TRBJ2-3; 7 bases align to TRBD1. The CDR3 is 14 amino acids. CDR1 SQVTM and CDR2 ANQGSEA come from the germline V gene. V lost 3 bases, J lost 4 bases, and 7 bases stayed unmatched. The CDR3 spells CSVERTGLADTQYF. The DNA of the CDR3 is TGCAGCGTTGAGCGGACAGGTCTGGCAGATACGCAGTATTTT.

This rearrangement joins TRBV20-1 to TRBJ1-5, with a tentative D call TRBD1 (6 bases). This CDR3 region has 15 residues. V lost 3 bases and J lost 2, with 14 bases in between. Germline V gene sequence: CDR1 DFQATT, CDR2 SNEGSKA (reference sequence). The CDR3 is CSASPRQVGNQPQHF. As DNA, the CDR3 is TGCAGTGCTAGCCCCAGACAGGTCGGCAATCAGCCCCAGCATTTT.

The V call is TRBV12-3 or TRBV12-4, the J call TRBJ1-2, with D possibly being TRBD1 (5 bases). CDR3 length equals 14 residues. Trimming cost V 2 bases and J 5 bases, with 12 bases left between them. The CDR3 is CASSLSRDGYGYTF. The DNA for the CDR3 is TGTGCCAGCAGTTTATCCCGGGACGGGTATGGCTACACCTTC.

This clonotype was seen only a few times. The V call is TRBV6-2 or TRBV6-3, the J call TRBJ2-5, with 12 bases identical to TRBD2. Losses at the gene ends were 6 bases for V and 1 base for J; bases not matched to a gene: 3. In germline, CDR1 is MNHEY, CDR2 SVGEGT. The length of the CDR3 is 15 residues. The CDR3 DNA reads TGTGCCAGCAGGAGACTAGCGGGGGCCCAAGAGACCCAGTACTTC. Translated, it gives CASRRLAGAQETQYF.

This clonotype was seen many times. The chain is built from TRBV28 and TRBJ2-1, with D possibly called TRBD1 or TRBD2 (5 bases each). Germline-derived CDR1 and CDR2 are MDHEN and SYDVKM. Trimming took 2 bases from V and 2 from J, leaving 7 bases between them. The CDR3 totals 14 residues. CDR3 DNA: TGTGCCAGCAGTTTAAGAGGGGCCTACAATGAGCAGTTCTTC. This encodes CASSLRGAYNEQFF.

This clonotype has a handful of counts. The DNA for the CDR3 is TGTGCCAGCAGCTCTCGACTAGCGGGGTTACAAGAGACCCAGTACTTC. This translates into CASSSRLAGLQETQYF. The chain is built from TRBV11-2 and TRBJ2-5; 11 bases match TRBD2. The CDR3 is 16 amino acids. CDR1 and CDR2 (germline): SGHAT, FQNNGV. Trimming removed 4 bases from V and 2 bases from J; junction bases left unmatched: 6.

The chain combines TRBV20-1 with TRBJ1-6; perhaps TRBD1 as D (6 bases). Trimming stripped 0 bases from V and 9 bases from J, with 15 bases between. Germline V gene sequence: CDR1 DFQATT, CDR2 SNEGSKA (reference sequence). The CDR3 has 15 amino acids. The CDR3 spells CSARERGEISSPLHF. CDR3 bases: TGCAGTGCTAGAGAGAGGGGGGAAATCTCTTCACCCCTCCACTTT.

This clonotype was counted only a few times. The chain is built from TRBV7-2 and TRBJ2-3; no definite D call. The CDR3 consists of 16 residues. Trimming left V 1 base short and J 1 base short, with 12 bases between. Germline V CDR1 and CDR2: SGHTA, FQGNSA. The CDR3 spells CASSLGPNPGTDTQYF. CDR3 DNA: TGTGCCAGCAGCTTAGGTCCGAACCCGGGCACAGATACGCAGTATTTT.

V and J are TRBV20-1 and TRBJ2-7; 7 bases are a match to TRBD1. The CDR3 runs 15 residues. Germline V gene sequence: CDR1 DFQATT, CDR2 SNEGSKA (reference sequence). The ends lost 1 base at V and 2 bases at J; junction bases unmatched: 8. Here the CDR3 DNA reads TGCAGTGCTAGAGGTCCCCGGGACAGTGCCTACGAGCAGTACTTC. It is translated as CSARGPRDSAYEQYF.

V and J are TRBV29-1 and TRBJ2-3; D ambiguous. The CDR3 extends over 11 amino acids. V lost 7 bases and J 6 bases, leaving 11 bases between the germline ends. The germline CDR1 and CDR2 sequences are SQVTM and ANQGSEA. The CDR3 loop is CSGAHGDTQYF. Here the CDR3 DNA reads TGCAGCGGTGCGCATGGGGATACGCAGTATTTT.

This clonotype occurred many times. The chain combines TRBV20-1 with TRBJ1-1; 7 nucleotides agree with TRBD1. CDR1 and CDR2 from the germline V gene are DFQATT and SNEGSKA (reference sequence). V shed 7 bases, J shed 1 base, and the junction held 3 bases outside the gene matches. The CDR3 consists of 12 residues. The CDR3 region has the DNA TGCAGTGTTCGGACAGGGAACACTGAAGCTTTCTTT. Residues: CSVRTGNTEAFF.

This clonotype has at least ten counts. This chain joins TRBV4-3 and TRBJ1-2; TRBD1 is a possible D gene (5 bases). Germline CDR1 LGHNA, CDR2 YSLEER. The CDR3 contains 15 residues. Trimming left V 4 bases short and J 6 bases short, with 18 bases between. The DNA for the CDR3 is TGCGCCAGCAGCCGAGGGACCTCAAGCACCAATGGCTACACCTTC. It is translated as CASSRGTSSTNGYTF.

There are a few counts of this clonotype. V is TRBV11-2 and J is TRBJ1-1, with D tentatively TRBD1 (5 bases). The germline V gene has CDR1 SGHAT and CDR2 FQNNGV. The CDR3 contains 13 residues. Trimming shortened V by 3 bases and J by 6 bases, and 11 bases separated the two germline ends. CDR3 loop: CASSFRGDSEAFF. CDR3 coding DNA: TGTGCCAGCAGCTTCCGGGGGGACTCTGAAGCTTTCTTT.

The genes are TRBV10-3 and TRBJ2-5, with 9 bases lining up with TRBD1. With 8 bases clipped from V and 4 bases from J, the junction kept 5 bases outside the gene matches. The CDR3 covers 13 residues. CDR1 is ENHRY, CDR2 SYGVKD, per germline. The CDR3 nucleotides read TGTGCCATCGGGGGACAGGGTGGAGAGACCCAGTACTTC. It is translated as CAIGGQGGETQYF.

This chain uses TRBV12-3 or TRBV12-4 with TRBJ1-4; D possibly corresponds to TRBD1 (6 bases). V was trimmed by 3 bases and J by 5 bases, leaving 13 bases between them. This CDR3 is built from 15 residues. CDR3 coding DNA: TGTGCCAGCAGTTTGGGGGCCGGGGTAAATGAAAAACTGTTTTTT. Translating it yields CASSLGAGVNEKLFF.

V gene TRBV3-2 combines with J gene TRBJ1-1; the tabulated D call, TRBD1, remains unverified against the DNA. TRBV3-2 is marked as a pseudogene. There are 16 residues in the CDR3. CDR3 residues: CASSLCGGGPNTEAFF. DNA of the CDR3: TGTGCCAGCAGCCTCTGTGGGGGGGGTCCAAACACTGAAGCTTTCTTT.

This clonotype was counted a few times. The V and J genes are TRBV2 and TRBJ2-5; 9 nucleotides agree with TRBD1. The CDR3 extends over 14 amino acids. Trimming cost V 6 bases and J 8 bases; bases outside gene matches: 10. Germline values: CDR1 SNHLY, CDR2 FYNNEI. CDR3 loop: CASRTRDRAATQYF. The DNA for the CDR3 is TGTGCCAGCAGAACTAGGGACAGGGCGGCAACCCAGTACTTC.

This clonotype has only a few counts. The gene calls are TRBV29-1 and TRBJ1-1; D is possibly TRBD1 (6 bases). The CDR3 sequence is 13 residues long. V lost 3 bases and J 3 bases, leaving 11 bases between the germline ends. Germline CDR1 reads SQVTM; CDR2 reads ANQGSEA. The CDR3 loop is CSVDTGTDTEAFF. DNA for the CDR3: TGCAGCGTTGACACAGGGACGGACACTGAAGCTTTCTTT.